This TCR beta chain stems from a study of T cell responses to AZD1222 COVID-19 vaccine (dated by TCRdb to about 2021). About the study as a whole: AZD1222 recipients given second doses at about 4 weeks or at about 12 weeks were pooled, since spike-specific TCR depth and breadth were not found to differ between the two schedules. TCR sequencing was performed for about 240 trial participants, of whom around 200 were given two doses of AZD1222 and approximately 26 were given two doses of MenACWY control vaccine. Trial participants were enrolled into age subgroups of 18-55, 56-69 and 70-plus years, which contained around 150, 28 and 57 TCR-sequenced participants, respectively.

Turning to this clone: Which antigen it targets is not known. Base qualities are not at hand, and no much larger clone is one base apart.

The time point label, read with the paper, signifies: baseline before first vaccination. Samples from vaccinated people were obtained from the UK trials COV001 and COV002, which included a single-blind randomized controlled phase 2/3 trial of AZD1222 (ChAdOx1 nCoV-19) in healthy adults. For TCRbeta chain sequencing, PBMC samples from trial participants were taken at day 0 and at day 28 after the second dose. Summary of the overall study and its limitations: Conclusions about previously exposed vaccinees are limited because only five or six AZD1222 recipients were SARS-CoV-2 seropositive at baseline. In the small 56-69-year group, the increase in depth fell short of significance, most likely because of low power. Epitopes outside the regions mutated in the B.1.351 and B.1.1.7 variants were reportedly recognized by nearly half of the unique spike-specific TCRs. A significant rise in spike-specific TCR breadth and depth was observed after two AZD1222 doses relative to day 0 and relative to MenACWY recipients. Participants were mostly white British and included more females than males, and it was suggested by the authors that clonal diversity may have been underestimated. The vaccine-associated CD4 TCRs covered the entire spike protein, and the dominant responses fell in regions 160-218 and 743-854. No day 14 peak-response samples were available, so repertoires were characterized only after the peak T cell response.

The CDR3 regions of human TCRbeta chains were subjected to immunosequencing. Per the source publication's procedure: Repertoire TCRs were checked for matches against a reference library of SARS-CoV-2-specific TCRs that had been generated using the MIRA antigen-specificity platform. Breadth was defined as the fraction of unique TCRs that were SARS-CoV-2-associated. Depth was defined as the fraction of total T cells that were SARS-CoV-2-associated. Using the MIRA data, every spike-specific TCR was mapped to the spike region that the TCR reacted to and assigned to either a CD4 or a CD8 class. Log10-transformed breadth and depth values were compared by one-way ANOVA with Sidak's multiple comparisons tests. TCRdb limited this immuneACCESS table to in-frame rearrangements with V and J called. A share of clones is missing; checked studies link under half to unresolved V genes, and the rest is unexplained. The DNA gave D and trimming, while V, J and clone size come from that table. The sample table lists over 130,000 clones, roughly 90% of them with a count of one. Approximately 5.4% of the sample is held by the ten biggest clonotypes.

The receptor was derived from an adult in good health. Material: peripheral blood, obtained on day 0 of AZD1222 vaccination.

The DNA is TGTGCCACCAGCAGAGAGGGGACAGGGGGCTACACCTTC. The resulting protein is CATSREGTGGYTF. Recombination linked TRBV15 to TRBJ1-2, with 9 middle bases fitting TRBD1. CDR3 length: 13 amino acids, cysteine to phenylalanine. Only the CDR3 part of the read is kept: 39 bases, read in frame from the first base. Trimming accounts for 0 bases at V and 8 bases at J, while the number of junction bases matched to no gene is 1. CDR1 and CDR2 are read off the germline V gene (reference sequence) as LNHNV and YYDKDF.